The rows below give T cell receptor beta chains drawn from one sample of a study of T-cell memory formation after mild COVID-19. Via MiXCR, TCRdb re-called the 5' RACE reads, giving one row per CDR3 protein. The sample has 200,000 to 250,000 distinct CDR3 sequences; 15% are singletons. The sequenced material came from PBMCs or a T cell subset sorted from them (not recorded which). The receptor source for this set is an adult woman who had mild COVID-19 (a few samples of this study predate the infection). Cell type and time point are not known. The conserved cysteine and the conserved F or W are not part of the CDR3 here.

j_call,v_call,cdr3_length,cdr3_aa
TRBJ2-1,TRBV27,13,ASRYGGSFNNEQF
TRBJ2-1,TRBV7-2,13,VSSSVGGGYNEQF
TRBJ2-7,TRBV11-2,9,ASQPGVGQY
TRBJ1-2,TRBV24-1,12,ATSDSLGPDGYT
TRBJ2-7,TRBV5-1,16,ASSLGSGSVRNTYEQY
TRBJ2-1,TRBV4-3,13,ASSLTGSLNNEQF
TRBJ2-3,TRBV7-6,14,ASSRDPSGSTDTQY
TRBJ1-4,TRBV20-1,12,SARDGGTNEKLF
TRBJ1-1,TRBV6-2/TRBV6-3,12,ASKRQAMNTEAF
TRBJ2-6,TRBV29-1,12,SVDQVPGANVLT
TRBJ1-2,TRBV12-3/TRBV12-4,14,ASSPTSTGNHYGYT
TRBJ2-7,TRBV29-1,6,SPYEQY
TRBJ2-3,TRBV7-2,12,ASSPGQSVDTQY
TRBJ1-6,TRBV9,13,ASSPQLGLRSPLH
TRBJ2-7,TRBV2,10,ASSVGSREQY
TRBJ2-5,TRBV7-9,14,ASSLGDRGTRETQY
TRBJ2-7,TRBV18,14,ASSPYQGQSSYEQY
TRBJ2-3,TRBV5-1,13,ASSRTGDTTDTQY
TRBJ2-1,TRBV13,14,ASSFRREGPYREQF
TRBJ2-4,TRBV6-5,15,ASSYSGTGGSKNIQY
TRBJ2-2,TRBV11-2,12,ASSSQKNTGELF
TRBJ2-3,TRBV20-1,13,SARADLRGTDTQY
TRBJ1-1,TRBV7-3,11,ASSIGQDTEAF
TRBJ1-5,TRBV6-4,10,ASSDWNQPQH